The clone carrying this T cell receptor (beta chain) was detected only a few times. Its antigen is currently unknown. The sample originates from a study of CD8 T cells in ankylosing spondylitis. Study-level results: Within ankylosing spondylitis blood, a TCR beta motif made up of eight or nine highly homologous variants appeared to be characteristic. Clones linked with disease were CD8+ and fairly uncommon in the peripheral blood. Reportedly, disease-linked clones are significantly enriched in ankylosing spondylitis patients' matched synovial fluid. Earlier work had already found some motif variants in reactive arthritis synovial fluid and blood.

MiXCR was run by TCRdb on the 5' RACE reads, yielding one entry per CDR3 protein. The data hold about 240,000 distinct CDR3 sequences, with roughly 10% observed a single time. Germline V CDR1 and CDR2: SGHVS, FNYEAQ. Between the trimmed V and J ends, which lost 4 bases and 3 bases, there was a span of 24 bases. The CDR3 is 18 residues long. The V and J genes are TRBV7-6 and TRBJ1-1; D gene unclear. The sequence derives from a male donor with ankylosing spondylitis or in good health (not recorded which). Sequencing was done on a sample of blood, either unsorted or a sorted T cell fraction (not recorded which). The CDR3 protein is CASSSTTQVSGRDTEAFF. The DNA of the CDR3 is TGTGCCAGCAGCTCGACCACCCAAGTGTCTGGAAGGGACACTGAAGCTTTCTTT.